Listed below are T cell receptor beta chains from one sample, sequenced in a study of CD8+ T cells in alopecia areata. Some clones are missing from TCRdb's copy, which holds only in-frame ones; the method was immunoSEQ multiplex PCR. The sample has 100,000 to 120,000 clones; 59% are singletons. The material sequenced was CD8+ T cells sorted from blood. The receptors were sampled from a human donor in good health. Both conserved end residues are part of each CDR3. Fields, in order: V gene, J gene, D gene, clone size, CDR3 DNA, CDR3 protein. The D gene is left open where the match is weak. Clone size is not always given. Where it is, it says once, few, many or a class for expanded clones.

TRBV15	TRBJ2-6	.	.	TGTGCCACCAGCACAGGTCCTTCTGGGGCCAACGTCCTGACTTTC	CATSTGPSGANVLTF
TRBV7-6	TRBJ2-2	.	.	TGTGCCAGCAGCTTAGAATCGTTGGGGTCGTCCGGGGAGCTGTTTTTT	CASSLESLGSSGELFF
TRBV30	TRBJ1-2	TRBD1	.	TGTGCCTCGTCGACAGGGGCAGACTATGGCTACACCTTC	CASSTGADYGYTF
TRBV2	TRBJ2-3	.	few	TGTGCCAGCAGTGATCCCAGGGGGGTAACAGATACGCAGTATTTT	CASSDPRGVTDTQYF
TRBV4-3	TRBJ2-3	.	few	TGCGCCAGCAGCCAAGATGGGGTCGGGACAGATACGCAGTATTTT	CASSQDGVGTDTQYF
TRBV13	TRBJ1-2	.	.	TGTGCCAGCAGCTTAGTGGGCATATCGAGTACCTTC	CASSLVGISSTF
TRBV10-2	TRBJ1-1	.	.	TGCGCCAGCAGTCGAGTATTAGGATCCCAGAACACTGAAGCTTTCTTT	CASSRVLGSQNTEAFF
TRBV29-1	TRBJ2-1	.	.	TGCAGCGTTTATCGGGGGAATATAAACAATGAGCAGTTCTTC	CSVYRGNINNEQFF
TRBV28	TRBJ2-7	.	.	TGTGCCAGCAGTCTTTTGCGGGACGAGCAGTACTTC	CASSLLRDEQYF
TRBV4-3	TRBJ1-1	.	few	TGCGCCAGCAGCCAGTTAAGAACAAGGGACACTGAAGCTTTCTTT	CASSQLRTRDTEAFF
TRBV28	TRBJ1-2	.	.	TGTGCCAGCAGTTGGATCAACCCTCTCGGCTATGGCTACACCTTC	CASSWINPLGYGYTF
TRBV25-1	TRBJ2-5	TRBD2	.	TGTGCCAGCAGTGATGCTAGCGGGGGGGCAAGGGAGACCCAGTACTTC	CASSDASGGARETQYF
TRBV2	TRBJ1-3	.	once	TGTGCCAGCGGTGGAGGATTCAACACCATATATTTT	CASGGGFNTIYF
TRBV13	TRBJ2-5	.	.	TGTGCCAGCAGCCCCCAAACGGGGGATTTAAAGACCCAGTACTTC	CASSPQTGDLKTQYF
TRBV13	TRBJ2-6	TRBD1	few	TGTGCCAGCAGCTTAAGGCAGGGGGCTCCCTCTGGGGCCAACGTCCTGACTTTC	CASSLRQGAPSGANVLTF
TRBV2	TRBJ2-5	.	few	TGTGCCAGCAGTGAATATGGCGGGTCAATGGAGACCCAGTACTTC	CASSEYGGSMETQYF
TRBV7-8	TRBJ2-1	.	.	TGTGCCAGCAGCTTACATTACAATGAGCAGTTCTTC	CASSLHYNEQFF
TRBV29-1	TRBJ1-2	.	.	TGCAGCGTTGAAGCCCCCGGGAAGGCTCTTTATGGCTACACCTTC	CSVEAPGKALYGYTF
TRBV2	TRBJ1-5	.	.	TGTGCCAGCAGTCCCCCTGTCCCGGGTGGCAATCAGCCCCAGCATTTT	CASSPPVPGGNQPQHF
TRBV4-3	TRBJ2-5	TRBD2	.	TGCGCCAGCAGCCAAGGCGTCATCCGGGGGGGAGAGACCCAGTACTTC	CASSQGVIRGGETQYF
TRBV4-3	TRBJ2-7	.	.	TGCGCCAGCAGCCAAGTTCGTGGCTACGAGCAGTACTTC	CASSQVRGYEQYF
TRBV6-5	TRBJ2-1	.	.	TGTGCCAGCAGTTGGGTCTACAATGAGCAGTTCTTC	CASSWVYNEQFF
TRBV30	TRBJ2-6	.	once	TGTGCCTGGGGGAGCGGCTCTGGGGCCAACGTCCTGACTTTC	CAWGSGSGANVLTF
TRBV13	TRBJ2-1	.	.	TGTGCCAGCAGCCCTCGGACTTCTACCTACAATGAGCAGTTCTTC	CASSPRTSTYNEQFF
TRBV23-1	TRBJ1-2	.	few	TGCGCCAGCAGTCAATCGGACAGCAACTTCTATGGCTACACCTTC	CASSQSDSNFYGYTF
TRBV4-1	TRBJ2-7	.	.	TGCGCCAGCAGCCAAGAGCACGAGACAGTCTCCTACGAGCAGTACTTC	CASSQEHETVSYEQYF
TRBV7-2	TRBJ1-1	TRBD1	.	TGTGCCAGCAGCTTTAGGGACAGGGAGGGTTGGAACACTGAAGCTTTCTTT	CASSFRDREGWNTEAFF
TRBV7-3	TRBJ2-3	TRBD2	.	TGTGCCAGCAGCTCGATAGCGGGGGGCGGTACAGATACGCAGTATTTT	CASSSIAGGGTDTQYF
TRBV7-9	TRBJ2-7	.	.	TGTGCCAGCAGCCTCGATCACGAGCAGTACTTC	CASSLDHEQYF
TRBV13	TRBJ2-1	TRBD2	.	TGTGCCAGCAGTGAAGTCGTAGCGGGGGGATACAATGAGCAGTTCTTC	CASSEVVAGGYNEQFF
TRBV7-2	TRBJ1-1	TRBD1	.	TGTGCCAGCAGCTTAACAAGGGGGCGTAACACTGAAGCTTTCTTT	CASSLTRGRNTEAFF
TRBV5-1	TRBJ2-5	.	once	TGCGCCAGCAGCTTCGGCTCCGCAGAGACCCAGTACTTC	CASSFGSAETQYF
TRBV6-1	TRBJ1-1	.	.	TGTGCCAGCAGTGAATGGTCGACGAACACTGAAGCTTTCTTT	CASSEWSTNTEAFF
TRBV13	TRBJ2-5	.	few	TGTGCCAGCAGCTTAGGCGGAATAGCGGAGGCCCCCGGGGAGACCCAGTACTTC	CASSLGGIAEAPGETQYF
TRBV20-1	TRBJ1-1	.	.	TGCAGTGCTAGCGAAGGGACGCCCGCGGTCTTT	CSASEGTPAVF
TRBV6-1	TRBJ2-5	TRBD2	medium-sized	TGTGCCAGCAGCCGACTAGCGGGGGTGCAAGAGACCCAGTACTTC	CASSRLAGVQETQYF
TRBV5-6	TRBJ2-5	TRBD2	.	TGTGCCAGCAGCTTGGATTCGGGCGGGAGCCAAGAGACCCAGTACTTC	CASSLDSGGSQETQYF
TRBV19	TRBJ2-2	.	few	TGTGCCAGTACCATTACCGGGGAGCTGTTTTTT	CASTITGELFF
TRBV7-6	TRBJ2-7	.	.	TGTGCCAGCAGCCCCTGGACAGGGAGGGCCGACGAGCAGTACTTC	CASSPWTGRADEQYF
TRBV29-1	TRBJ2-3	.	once	TGCAGCGTTGCCGGAGCAGATACGCAGTATTTT	CSVAGADTQYF
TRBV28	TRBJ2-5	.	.	TGTGCCAGCAGGGGGGGTAGAGAGACCCAGTACTTC	CASRGGRETQYF
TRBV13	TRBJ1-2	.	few	TGTGCCAGCAGCTTGGCAGGGGACAACTATGGCTACACCTTC	CASSLAGDNYGYTF
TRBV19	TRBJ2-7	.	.	TGTGCCAGTAGTATAGGGGGTTCCTACGAGCAGTACTTC	CASSIGGSYEQYF
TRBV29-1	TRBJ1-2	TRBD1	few	TGCAGCGTTGAATGGGGACAGAAGAACTATGGCTACACCTTC	CSVEWGQKNYGYTF
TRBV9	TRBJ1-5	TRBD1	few	TGTGCCAGCAGCGTCGGACAGGGCCCCTATCAGCCCCAGCATTTT	CASSVGQGPYQPQHF
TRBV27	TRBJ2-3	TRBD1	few	TGTGCCAGCAGTTTAGGGACAGGCACAGATACGCAGTATTTT	CASSLGTGTDTQYF
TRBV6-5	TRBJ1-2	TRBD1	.	TGTGCCAGCAGTACGGGACAGGGCTATGGCTACACCTTC	CASSTGQGYGYTF